The 3 T cell receptor beta chains below were found in one sample sequenced in a study of post-analysis software for immune sequencing data. Findings of the study overall: Elevated frequency relative to controls characterized 4 or 5 TRBV segments in patients, TRBV5-6, TRBV5-1 and TRBV20-1 among them.

No antigen has been assigned to these receptors. Carried by the TCR beta cDNA libraries were unique molecular identifiers. TCRdb recomputed calls from the PCR reads with MiXCR, one row per CDR3 protein. Seen here are 750,000 to 950,000 distinct CDR3 sequences, about 53% observed once, and the top ten hold approximately 4.5%. The specimen sequenced was blood. These receptors were taken from a girl aged 10-17 years with multiple sclerosis.

This chain uses TRBV20-1 with TRBJ2-7; D is perhaps TRBD2 (6 bases). V lost 3 bases and J 2 bases, leaving 20 bases between the germline ends. The CDR3 runs to 16 residues. In germline, CDR1 is DFQATT, CDR2 SNEGSKA (reference sequence). The CDR3 protein is CSASDFYGSGAYEQYF. The CDR3 region has the DNA TGCAGTGCTAGTGACTTTTATGGTAGCGGTGCCTACGAGCAGTACTTC.

The CDR3 here is CASSALRGYEQFF. The CDR3 DNA reads TGTGCCAGCAGCGCCCTCAGGGGCTATGAGCAGTTCTTC. This rearrangement joins TRBV7-9 to TRBJ2-1; maybe TRBD1 (6 bases). The V end was cut by 5 bases, the J end by 8 bases, with 13 bases between. This CDR3 comprises 13 residues. Per germline, CDR1 SEHNR and CDR2 FQNEAQ (reference sequence).

The V gene is TRBV4-2, the J gene TRBJ2-7; a possible D gene is TRBD2 (5 bases). The CDR3 extends over 14 amino acids. CDR1 is LGHNA and CDR2 is YNFKEQ in the germline V gene. V lost 0 bases to trimming and J lost 7 bases, with 13 bases between them. CDR3 in DNA: TGTGCCAGCAGCCAAGAGAGGGTTGGGGTAGAGCAGTACTTC. Its protein is CASSQERVGVEQYF.